The T cell receptor (beta chain) under discussion was sequenced for a study of blood T cell repertoires in COVID-19. In the study overall: There were acute and convalescent COVID-19 samples, and they came from the United States, Italy and Spain.

Original methodology: The assay estimated nucleated cells by amplifying reference gene primers. Generated by immunoSEQ multiplex PCR, the TCRdb table keeps only in-frame clones and is missing some. V and J calls and clone size come straight from that table; D and trimming were deduced from the DNA. This table has some 290,000 clones, roughly 85% appearing once. Germline V gives CDR1 MNHNY, CDR2 SVGAGI (reference sequence). V gave up 6 bases and J gave up 4 bases; unmatched junction bases: 5. The length of the CDR3 is 14 residues. Sequences were obtained from peripheral blood. V and J are TRBV6-6 and TRBJ2-2; 7 bases line up with TRBD1. This TCR was recovered from a man aged 55-75 years who had recovered from COVID-19. The CDR3 spells CASRTGDRTGELFF. The CDR3 DNA follows: TGTGCCAGCAGAACAGGGGACCGCACCGGGGAGCTGTTTTTT.